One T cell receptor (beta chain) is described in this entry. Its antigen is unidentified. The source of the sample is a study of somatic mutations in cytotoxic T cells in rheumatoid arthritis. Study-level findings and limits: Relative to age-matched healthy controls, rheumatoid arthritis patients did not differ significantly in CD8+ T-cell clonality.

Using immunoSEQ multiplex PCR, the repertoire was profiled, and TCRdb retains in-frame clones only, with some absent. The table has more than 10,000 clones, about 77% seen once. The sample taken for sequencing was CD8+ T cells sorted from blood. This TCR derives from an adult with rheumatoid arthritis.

CDR3 residues: CASSLLDEQYF. DNA for the CDR3: TGTGCCAGCAGCTTGTTGGACGAGCAGTACTTC. The chain is built from TRBV5-6 and TRBJ2-7; no firm D call. CDR1 is SGHDT and CDR2 is YYEEEE in the germline V gene. CDR3 length: 11 amino acids. The V end was cut by 1 base, the J end by 5 bases, with 4 bases between.